This TCR beta chain was sequenced for a study of T cell responses to AZD1222 COVID-19 vaccine. On this clone itself: Its antigen is unidentified.

Study-wide results and limits: Spike-specific TCR breadth rose after two AZD1222 doses, and depth rose as well.

Data came from immunoSEQ multiplex PCR; TCRdb stores just in-frame clones and leaves some out. The data contain around 66,000 clones, about 90% of them seen just once; the ten biggest clones take up roughly 17%. This receptor was taken from an adult in good health. Specimen: peripheral blood, collected on day 0 of AZD1222 vaccination.

Here the CDR3 DNA reads TGTGCCAGCACCCCCGGACAGGGGAGCTACAAAAAACTGTTTTTT. This codes for CASTPGQGSYKKLFF. The chain combines TRBV6-5 with TRBJ1-4; 9 nucleotides align to TRBD1. There are 15 residues in the CDR3. Germline lookup yields CDR1 MNHEY and CDR2 SVGAGI. The V gene end was trimmed by 7 bases and the J gene end by 9 bases; junction bases not matched to a gene: 12.